This record covers a single T cell receptor beta chain. In germline, CDR1 is MDHEN, CDR2 SYDVKM. V was clipped by 6 bases and J by 7 bases; unmatched bases: 7. The CDR3 has 14 residues. This entry comes from a study of blood T cell repertoires in COVID-19. In the authors' workflow: Estimation of nucleated cell counts relied on the amplification of reference gene primers. Only in-frame clones appear in the TCRdb table, and some are missing; sequencing was by immunoSEQ multiplex PCR. Clonal size and the V and J genes are those of that table, whereas D and trimming came from the DNA. The sample carries over 120,000 clones, roughly three quarters recorded once. Seattle patients were enrolled during active infection and followed longitudinally.

V is TRBV28 and J is TRBJ1-4; 8 bases fit TRBD1. Sequences were obtained from peripheral blood. The TCR comes from a woman aged 65 to 85 with COVID-19, enrolled during active disease. The CDR3 loop is CASSFRGLSEKLFF. The CDR3 nucleotides are TGTGCCAGCAGCTTCAGGGGGCTGAGTGAAAAACTGTTTTTT.